The 2 T cell receptor beta chains below were found in one sample sequenced in a study of blood T cell repertoires in COVID-19. Some clones are missing from TCRdb's copy, which holds only in-frame ones; the method was immunoSEQ multiplex PCR. The table lists about 120,000 clones, approximately 77% of them singletons. The sequenced sample consisted of peripheral blood. The receptors here all came from a human donor in a cohort sampled during active COVID-19.

This clone was seen a handful of times. This chain uses TRBV2 with TRBJ2-7, with 8 bases identical to TRBD2. Per germline, CDR1 SNHLY and CDR2 FYNNEI. This CDR3 spans 14 amino acids. V was pared by 4 bases and J by 3 bases, with 5 bases of the junction left unmatched. This chain's CDR3 is CASSVYSGDYEQYF. The CDR3 region has the DNA TGTGCCAGCAGTGTGTATAGCGGGGACTACGAGCAGTACTTC.

The chain carries TRBV4-1 and TRBJ2-5; weak D call: TRBD2 (6 bases). From germline, CDR1 is MGHRA and CDR2 YSYEKL. Trimming took off 2 bases at V and 2 bases at J, with 15 bases between the two ends. CDR3 length equals 16 residues. CDR3 DNA: TGCGCCAGCAGCCAACCCGGCGGGAAACGACAAGAGACCCAGTACTTC. Translation gives CASSQPGGKRQETQYF.